A single sample is the source of the 19 T cell receptor beta chains below, sequenced in a study of cytomegalovirus exposure and HLA in healthy donors. The data were produced by immunoSEQ multiplex PCR, yet TCRdb's version contains in-frame clones alone and is incomplete. The sample holds 150,000 to 200,000 clones, about 81% seen once. Sequences were obtained from PBMCs. The receptors here all came from a woman aged 30 to 39 in good health and CMV-seronegative.

DNA of the CDR3: TGTGCCATCAGTGACCCCGTTGATTCAGGGGAGTACTTC. Protein product: CAISDPVDSGEYF. This sequence joins TRBV10-3 and TRBJ2-7; the D gene is possibly TRBD1 (6 bases). V lost 3 bases to trimming and J lost 11 bases, with 17 bases between them. Germline V CDR1 and CDR2: ENHRY, SYGVKD. The CDR3 runs 13 residues.

This chain uses TRBV5-4 with TRBJ2-1; D is perhaps TRBD2 (5 bases). The CDR3 is made up of 16 amino acids. The V end was cut by 4 bases, the J end by 1 base, with 15 bases between. CDR1 and CDR2 (germline): SGHNT, YYREEE (reference sequence). The CDR3 here is CASSLRRGVSYNEQFF. The CDR3 DNA reads as TGTGCCAGCAGCCTCCGCCGGGGAGTATCCTACAATGAGCAGTTCTTC.

The chain has TRBV18 and TRBJ2-2; 9 nucleotides match TRBD2. The ends lost 8 bases at V and 5 bases at J; junction bases unmatched: 12. The germline gives CDR1 KGHSH, CDR2 LQKENI. This CDR3 comprises 16 residues. CDR3 sequence (DNA): TGTGCCAGCGACAGGACTAGCGCTCCTAGGACCGGGGAGCTGTTTTTT. Residues: CASDRTSAPRTGELFF.

J is TRBJ2-7 and V is TRBV20-1; tentative D call: TRBD2 (5 bases). Trimming left V 2 bases short and J 6 bases short, with 8 bases between. The V gene's germline CDR1 is DFQATT and CDR2 SNEGSKA (reference sequence). The CDR3 sequence is 11 residues long. Here the CDR3 reads CSARREGEQYF. CDR3 DNA sequence: TGCAGTGCTAGACGAGAGGGCGAGCAGTACTTC.

The chain links TRBV9 to TRBJ2-1, with D possibly TRBD2 on 7 matching bases. Looked up from germline, CDR1 is SGDLS and CDR2 is YYNGEE. The CDR3 contains 18 residues. The V end was cut by 0 bases, the J end by 8 bases, with 24 bases between. DNA for the CDR3: TGTGCCAGCAGCGTAGCCCCCCTTCTGGGGGGGGCGGAGGATGAGCAGTTCTTC. Encoded protein: CASSVAPLLGGAEDEQFF.

The rearrangement links TRBV6-5 to TRBJ1-1; 7 bases are shared with TRBD1. From germline, CDR1 is MNHEY and CDR2 SVGAGI. The CDR3 is 12 amino acids. V was clipped by 6 bases and J by 6 bases; unmatched bases: 4. CDR3 bases: TGTGCCAGCAGATCAGGGGGATCTGAAGCTTTCTTT. This gives the protein CASRSGGSEAFF.

The J gene is TRBJ1-1, the V gene TRBV6-5; 7 bases line up with TRBD1. This CDR3 is 12 amino acids long. From germline, CDR1 is MNHEY and CDR2 SVGAGI. Losses at the gene ends were 7 bases for V and 3 bases for J; bases not matched to a gene: 2. CDR3 residues: CASIRGDTEAFF. CDR3 DNA: TGTGCCAGCATCAGGGGGGACACTGAAGCTTTCTTT.

The chain is built from TRBV9 and TRBJ2-5; 12 bases match TRBD2. CDR1 SGDLS and CDR2 YYNGEE come from the germline V gene. V lost 0 bases to trimming and J lost 0 bases; unmatched junction nucleotides: 3. The CDR3 runs to 17 residues. CDR3 DNA sequence: TGTGCCAGCAGCGTAGGGCTAGCGGGAGGGAACCAAGAGACCCAGTACTTC. This gives the protein CASSVGLAGGNQETQYF.

The V call is TRBV6-1, the J call TRBJ1-3, with D perhaps matching TRBD1 (6 bases). The CDR3 runs to 13 residues. Germline V gene sequence: CDR1 MNHNS, CDR2 SASEGT. Trimming stripped 6 bases from V and 2 bases from J, with 8 bases between. The CDR3 loop reads CASSQGPGNTIYF. The DNA of the CDR3 is TGTGCCAGCAGCCAGGGGCCTGGAAACACCATATATTTT.

The rearrangement links TRBV5-4 to TRBJ1-1; D gene ambiguous. The CDR3 contains 15 residues. Germline CDR1 reads SGHNT; CDR2 reads YYREEE (reference sequence). V lost 0 bases and J 0 bases, leaving 9 bases between the germline ends. The CDR3 is CASSLVQTMNTEAFF. CDR3 coding DNA: TGTGCCAGCAGCTTGGTTCAGACTATGAACACTGAAGCTTTCTTT.

The rearrangement links TRBV28 to TRBJ1-2, with 9 bases that match TRBD1. The germline gives CDR1 MDHEN, CDR2 SYDVKM. Losses at the gene ends were 6 bases for V and 8 bases for J; bases not matched to a gene: 16. The CDR3 contains 16 residues. The CDR3 loop is CASSPSGTGRGWGYTF. CDR3 DNA sequence: TGTGCCAGCAGCCCTTCCGGGACAGGGCGAGGGTGGGGCTACACCTTC.

As DNA, the CDR3 is TGTGCCAGCAGCCCGGACAGGGGACACGGCTACACCTTC. Protein product: CASSPDRGHGYTF. This rearrangement joins TRBV5-4 to TRBJ1-2; 9 bases line up with TRBD1. Per the germline V gene, CDR1 is SGHNT and CDR2 is YYREEE (reference sequence). V dropped 4 bases and J dropped 8; count of bases not matched to a gene: 6. This CDR3 has 13 amino acids.

This clone was picked up one time. This chain uses TRBV7-8 with TRBJ1-1, with D unclear. V was clipped by 5 bases and J by 2 bases, with 15 bases between them. The CDR3 consists of 15 residues. Germline CDR1 SGHVS, CDR2 FQNEAQ. CDR3 protein: CASSPRGNLNTEAFF. CDR3 coding DNA: TGTGCCAGCAGCCCCCGGGGAAATCTTAACACTGAAGCTTTCTTT.

The genes are TRBV2 and TRBJ2-7; TRBD1 aligns across 7 bases. Germline CDR1 reads SNHLY; CDR2 reads FYNNEI. The CDR3 covers 12 residues. The ends lost 8 bases at V and 2 bases at J; junction bases unmatched: 3. The CDR3 DNA sequence: TGTGCCAGCGGGACAGCAACCTACGAGCAGTACTTC. As protein: CASGTATYEQYF. Drawing the rest from reference TRBV2 and TRBJ2-7, the complete variable domain is EPEVTQTPSHQVTQMGQEVILRCVPISNHLYFYWYRQILGQKVEFLVSFYNNEISEKSEIFDDQFSVERPDGSNFTLKIRSTKLEDSAMYFCASGTATYEQYFGPGTRLTVT.

This chain connects TRBV5-1 to TRBJ2-2; D ambiguous. The CDR3 contains 12 residues. The germline CDR1 and CDR2 sequences are SGHRS and YFSETQ. The V and J ends lost 0 bases and 8 bases respectively, with 5 bases between them. CDR3 residues: CASSLAGGELFF. The CDR3 DNA reads TGCGCCAGCAGCTTGGCCGGGGGGGAGCTGTTTTTT.

The chain links TRBV2 to TRBJ2-6; tentatively, D is TRBD2 (6 bases). V was clipped by 7 bases and J by 2 bases, with 6 bases between them. This CDR3 is 13 amino acids long. Germline CDR1 SNHLY, CDR2 FYNNEI. CDR3 in DNA: TGTGCCAGCACGGGGGCTGGGGCCAACGTCCTGACTTTC. Amino acid sequence: CASTGAGANVLTF.

The chain employs TRBV5-1 and TRBJ1-2, with D tentatively TRBD1 (6 bases). V was pared by 3 bases and J by 4 bases, with 13 bases between. This CDR3 region has 14 residues. Germline CDR1 SGHRS, CDR2 YFSETQ. The CDR3 loop is CASSSLQGSYGYTF. The DNA for the CDR3 is TGCGCCAGCAGCTCCCTTCAGGGGAGCTATGGCTACACCTTC.

The count of this clone is one. The V call is TRBV27, the J call TRBJ1-1; a possible D gene is TRBD1 (5 bases). The CDR3 consists of 14 residues. Germline V gene sequence: CDR1 MNHEY, CDR2 SMNVEV (reference sequence). Trimming took 4 bases from V and 6 from J, leaving 15 bases between them. The CDR3 region is CASSSGLLKSEAFF. Here the CDR3 DNA reads TGTGCCAGCAGTTCGGGACTACTCAAATCTGAAGCTTTCTTT.

This clone showed up just a few times. The V gene is TRBV7-9, the J gene TRBJ1-2, with a tentative D call TRBD1 (5 bases). CDR1 SEHNR and CDR2 FQNEAQ come from the germline V gene (reference sequence). This CDR3 has 14 amino acids. V dropped 1 base and J dropped 4 bases, with 10 bases sitting between them. The CDR3 nucleotides are TGTGCCAGCAGCTTAGGCGCTGACAGCTATGGCTACACCTTC. Translation: CASSLGADSYGYTF.